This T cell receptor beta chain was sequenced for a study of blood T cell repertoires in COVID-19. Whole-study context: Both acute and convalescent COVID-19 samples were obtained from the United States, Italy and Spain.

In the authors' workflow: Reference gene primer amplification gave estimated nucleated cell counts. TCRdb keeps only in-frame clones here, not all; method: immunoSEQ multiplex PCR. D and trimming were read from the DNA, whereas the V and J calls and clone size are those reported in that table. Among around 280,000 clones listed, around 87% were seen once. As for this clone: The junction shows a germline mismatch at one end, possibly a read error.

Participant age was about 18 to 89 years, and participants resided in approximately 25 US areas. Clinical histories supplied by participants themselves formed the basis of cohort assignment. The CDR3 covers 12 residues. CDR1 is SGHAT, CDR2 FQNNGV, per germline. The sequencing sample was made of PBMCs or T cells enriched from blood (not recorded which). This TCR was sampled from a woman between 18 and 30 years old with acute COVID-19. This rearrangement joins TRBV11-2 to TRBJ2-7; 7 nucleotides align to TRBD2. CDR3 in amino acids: CASRLAGGEQYF. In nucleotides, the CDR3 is TGTGCCAGCAGATTAGCGGGTGGCGAGCAGTACTTC.